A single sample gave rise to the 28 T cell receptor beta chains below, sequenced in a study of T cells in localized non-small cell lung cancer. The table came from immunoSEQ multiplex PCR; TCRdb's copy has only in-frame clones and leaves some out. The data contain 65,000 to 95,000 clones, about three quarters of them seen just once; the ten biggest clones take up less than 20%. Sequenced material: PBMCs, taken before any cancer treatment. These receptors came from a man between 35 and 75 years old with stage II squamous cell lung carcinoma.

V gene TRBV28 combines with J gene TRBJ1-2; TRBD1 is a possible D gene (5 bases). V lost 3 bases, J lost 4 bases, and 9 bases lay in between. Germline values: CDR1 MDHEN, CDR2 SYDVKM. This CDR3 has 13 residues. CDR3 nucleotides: TGTGCCAGCAGTTTCCGACAGATCTATGGCTACACCTTC. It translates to CASSFRQIYGYTF.

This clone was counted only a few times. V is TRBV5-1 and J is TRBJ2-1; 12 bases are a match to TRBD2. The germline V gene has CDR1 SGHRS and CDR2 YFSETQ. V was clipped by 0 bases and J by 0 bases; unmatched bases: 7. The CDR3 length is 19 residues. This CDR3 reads CASSLEGTSGLSSYNEQFF. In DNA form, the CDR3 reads TGCGCCAGCAGCTTGGAGGGGACTAGCGGGCTCTCCTCCTACAATGAGCAGTTCTTC.

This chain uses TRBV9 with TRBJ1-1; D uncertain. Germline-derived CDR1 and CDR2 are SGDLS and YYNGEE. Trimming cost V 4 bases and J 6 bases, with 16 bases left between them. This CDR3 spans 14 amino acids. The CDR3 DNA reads TGTGCCAGCAGCCCACCAGAGGCCTGGGCTGAAGCTTTCTTT. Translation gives CASSPPEAWAEAFF.

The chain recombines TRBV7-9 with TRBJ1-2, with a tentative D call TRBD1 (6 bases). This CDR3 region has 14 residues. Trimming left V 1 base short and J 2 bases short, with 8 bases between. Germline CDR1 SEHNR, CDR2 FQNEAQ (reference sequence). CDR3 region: CASSLGDTNYGYTF. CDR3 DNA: TGTGCCAGCAGCTTAGGGGACACCAACTATGGCTACACCTTC.

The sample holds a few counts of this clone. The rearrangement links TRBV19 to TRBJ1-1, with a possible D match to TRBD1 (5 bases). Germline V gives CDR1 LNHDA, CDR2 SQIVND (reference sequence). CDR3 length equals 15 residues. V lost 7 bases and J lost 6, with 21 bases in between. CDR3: CASTQLGPRISEAFF. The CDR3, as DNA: TGTGCCAGTACCCAATTGGGGCCCCGAATCTCTGAAGCTTTCTTT.

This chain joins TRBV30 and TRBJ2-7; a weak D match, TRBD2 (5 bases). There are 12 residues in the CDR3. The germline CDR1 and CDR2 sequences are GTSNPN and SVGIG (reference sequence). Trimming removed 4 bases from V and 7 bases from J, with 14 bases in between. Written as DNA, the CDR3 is TGTGCCTGGAACAACAACCCGGGAGAGCAGTACTTC. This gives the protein CAWNNNPGEQYF.

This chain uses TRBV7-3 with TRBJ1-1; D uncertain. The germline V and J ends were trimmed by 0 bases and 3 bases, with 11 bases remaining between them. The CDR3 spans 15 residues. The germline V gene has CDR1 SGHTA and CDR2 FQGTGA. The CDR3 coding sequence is TGTGCCAGCAGCTTAACCCCTCGGGGAGACACTGAAGCTTTCTTT. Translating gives CASSLTPRGDTEAFF. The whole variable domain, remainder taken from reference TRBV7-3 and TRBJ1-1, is GAGVSQTPSNKVTEKGKYVELRCDPISGHTALYWYRQSLGQGPEFLIYFQGTGAADDSGLPNDRFFAVRPEGSVSTLKIQRTERGDSAVYLCASSLTPRGDTEAFFGQGTRLTVV.

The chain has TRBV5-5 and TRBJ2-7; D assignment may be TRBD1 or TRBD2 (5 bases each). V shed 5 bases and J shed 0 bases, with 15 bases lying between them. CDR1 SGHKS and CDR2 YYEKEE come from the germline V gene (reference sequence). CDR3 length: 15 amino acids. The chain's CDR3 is CASRIGTASSYEQYF. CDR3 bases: TGTGCCAGCAGGATCGGGACCGCCAGCTCCTACGAGCAGTACTTC.

CDR3 in amino acids: CASSWRTGLNTEAFF. The DNA for the CDR3 is TGTGCCAGCAGTTGGAGGACAGGCCTAAACACTGAAGCTTTCTTT. This chain links TRBV6-6 with TRBJ1-1; 7 bases are shared with TRBD1. Germline V gives CDR1 MNHNY, CDR2 SVGAGI (reference sequence). CDR3 length equals 15 residues. With 4 bases clipped from V and 2 bases from J, the junction kept 7 bases outside the gene matches.

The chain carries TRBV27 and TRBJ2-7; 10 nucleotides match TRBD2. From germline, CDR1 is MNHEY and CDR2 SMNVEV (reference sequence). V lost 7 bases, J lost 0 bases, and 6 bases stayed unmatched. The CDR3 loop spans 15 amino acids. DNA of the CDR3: TGTGCCAGCACCTTAGCGGGGGGATACTCCTACGAGCAGTACTTC. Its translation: CASTLAGGYSYEQYF.

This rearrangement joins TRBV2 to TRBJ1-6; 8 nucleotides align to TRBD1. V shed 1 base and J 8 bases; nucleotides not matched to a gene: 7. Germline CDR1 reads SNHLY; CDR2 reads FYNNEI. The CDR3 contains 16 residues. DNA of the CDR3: TGTGCCAGCAGTGAAGGTGGACAGGGTATTTATTCACCCCTCCACTTT. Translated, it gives CASSEGGQGIYSPLHF.

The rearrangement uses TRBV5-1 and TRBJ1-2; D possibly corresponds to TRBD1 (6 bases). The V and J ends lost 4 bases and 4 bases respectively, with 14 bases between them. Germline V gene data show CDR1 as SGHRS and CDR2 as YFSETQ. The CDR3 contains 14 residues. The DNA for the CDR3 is TGCGCCAGCAGCCAGGAGGGGGGTTTCTATGGCTACACCTTC. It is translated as CASSQEGGFYGYTF.

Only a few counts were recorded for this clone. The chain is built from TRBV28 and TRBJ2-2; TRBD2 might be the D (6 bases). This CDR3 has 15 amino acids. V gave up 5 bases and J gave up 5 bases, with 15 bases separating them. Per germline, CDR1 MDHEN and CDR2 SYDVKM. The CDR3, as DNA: TGTGCCAGCAGTCTGGTGCTAGGAGGGACCGGGGAGCTGTTTTTT. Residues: CASSLVLGGTGELFF.

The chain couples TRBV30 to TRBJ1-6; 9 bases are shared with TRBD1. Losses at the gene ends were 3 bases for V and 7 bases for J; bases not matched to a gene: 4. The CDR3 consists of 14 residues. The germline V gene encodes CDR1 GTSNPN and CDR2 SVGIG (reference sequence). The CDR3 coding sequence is TGTGCCTGGAGAGGGACAGGGAGAAATTCACCCCTCCACTTT. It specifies CAWRGTGRNSPLHF.

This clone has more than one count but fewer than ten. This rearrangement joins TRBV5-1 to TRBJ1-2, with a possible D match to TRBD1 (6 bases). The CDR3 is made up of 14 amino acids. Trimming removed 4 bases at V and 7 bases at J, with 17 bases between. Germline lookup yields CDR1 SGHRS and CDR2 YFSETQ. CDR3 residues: CASSPGAGEGGYTF. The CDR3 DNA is TGCGCCAGCAGCCCGGGCGCAGGGGAAGGTGGCTACACCTTC.

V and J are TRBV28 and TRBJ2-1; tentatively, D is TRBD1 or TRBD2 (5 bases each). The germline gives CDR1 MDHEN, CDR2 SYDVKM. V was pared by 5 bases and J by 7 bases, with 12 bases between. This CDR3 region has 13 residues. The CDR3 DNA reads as TGTGCCAGCAGTCCTCGAGAGGGGAATGAGCAGTTCTTC. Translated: CASSPREGNEQFF.

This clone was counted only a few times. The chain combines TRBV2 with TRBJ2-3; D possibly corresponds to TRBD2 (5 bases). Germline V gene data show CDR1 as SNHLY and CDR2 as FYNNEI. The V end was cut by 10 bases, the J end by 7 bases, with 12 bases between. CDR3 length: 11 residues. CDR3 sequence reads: CATLDGNTQYF. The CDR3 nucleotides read TGTGCCACTTTGGACGGGAATACGCAGTATTTT.

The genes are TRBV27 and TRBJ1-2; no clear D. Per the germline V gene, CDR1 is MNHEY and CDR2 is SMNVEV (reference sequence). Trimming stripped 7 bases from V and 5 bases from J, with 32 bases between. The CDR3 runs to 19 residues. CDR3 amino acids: CASTKTGGSVGTLFYGYTF. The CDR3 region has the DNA TGTGCCAGCACAAAAACCGGAGGTTCAGTCGGCACCCTGTTTTATGGCTACACCTTC.

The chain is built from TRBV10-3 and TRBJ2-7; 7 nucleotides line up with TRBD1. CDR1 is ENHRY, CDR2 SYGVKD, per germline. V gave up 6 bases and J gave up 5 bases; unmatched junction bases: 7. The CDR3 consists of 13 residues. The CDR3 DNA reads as TGTGCCATCAGACCCTCGACAGGGCACGAGCAGTACTTC. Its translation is CAIRPSTGHEQYF.

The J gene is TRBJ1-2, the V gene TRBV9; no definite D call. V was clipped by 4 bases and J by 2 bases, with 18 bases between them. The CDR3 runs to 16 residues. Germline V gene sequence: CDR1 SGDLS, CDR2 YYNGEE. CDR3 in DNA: TGTGCCAGCAGCATCGGGCCCGCCCCAGACAACTATGGCTACACCTTC. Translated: CASSIGPAPDNYGYTF.

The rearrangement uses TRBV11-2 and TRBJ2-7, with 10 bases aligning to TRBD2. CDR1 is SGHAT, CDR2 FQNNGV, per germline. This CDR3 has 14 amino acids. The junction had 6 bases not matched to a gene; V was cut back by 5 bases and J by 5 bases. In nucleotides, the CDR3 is TGTGCCAGCAGCCGTAGCGGGGGGAGTGACGAGCAGTACTTC. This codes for CASSRSGGSDEQYF. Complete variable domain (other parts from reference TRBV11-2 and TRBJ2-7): EAGVAQSPRYKIIEKRQSVAFWCNPISGHATLYWYQQILGQGPKLLIQFQNNGVVDDSQLPKDRFSAERLKGVDSTLKIQPAKLEDSAVYLCASSRSGGSDEQYFGPGTRLTVT.

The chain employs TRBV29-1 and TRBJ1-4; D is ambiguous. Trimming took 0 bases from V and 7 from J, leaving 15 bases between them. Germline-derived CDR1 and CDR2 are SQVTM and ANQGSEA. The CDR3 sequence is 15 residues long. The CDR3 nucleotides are TGCAGCGTTGAAGATCTGGAGGGCGGGGTTGAAAAACTGTTTTTT. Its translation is CSVEDLEGGVEKLFF. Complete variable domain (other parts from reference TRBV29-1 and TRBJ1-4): SAVISQKPSRDICQRGTSLTIQCQVDSQVTMMFWYRQQPGQSLTLIATANQGSEATYESGFVIDKFPISRPNLTFSTLTVSNMSPEDSSIYLCSVEDLEGGVEKLFFGSGTQLSVL.

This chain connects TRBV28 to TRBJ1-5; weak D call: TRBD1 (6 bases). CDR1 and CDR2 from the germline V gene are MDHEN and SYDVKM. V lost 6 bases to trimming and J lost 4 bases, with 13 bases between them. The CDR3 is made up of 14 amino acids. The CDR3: CASRQTGGNQPQHF. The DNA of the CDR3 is TGTGCCAGCAGGCAGACAGGCGGTAATCAGCCCCAGCATTTT. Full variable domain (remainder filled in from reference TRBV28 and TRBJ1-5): DVKVTQSSRYLVKRTGEKVFLECVQDMDHENMFWYRQDPGLGLRLIYFSYDVKMKEKGDIPEGYSVSREKKERFSLILESASTNQTSMYLCASRQTGGNQPQHFGDGTRLSIL.

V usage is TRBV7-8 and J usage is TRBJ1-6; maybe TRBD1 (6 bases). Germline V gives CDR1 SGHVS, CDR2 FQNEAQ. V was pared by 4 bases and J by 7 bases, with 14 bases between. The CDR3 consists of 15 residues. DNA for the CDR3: TGTGCCAGCAGCTACTCACAGGGAGGGAATTCACCCCTCCACTTT. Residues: CASSYSQGGNSPLHF.

This chain's CDR3 is CASSGSGGADTQYF. The DNA of the CDR3 is TGTGCCAGCAGCGGGAGTGGAGGGGCAGATACGCAGTATTTT. V usage is TRBV9 and J usage is TRBJ2-3; possible D gene TRBD2, 6 bases. The V end lost 3 bases, the J end lost 4 bases, and 12 bases lay between the germline ends. The CDR3 contains 14 residues. The germline V gene has CDR1 SGDLS and CDR2 YYNGEE.

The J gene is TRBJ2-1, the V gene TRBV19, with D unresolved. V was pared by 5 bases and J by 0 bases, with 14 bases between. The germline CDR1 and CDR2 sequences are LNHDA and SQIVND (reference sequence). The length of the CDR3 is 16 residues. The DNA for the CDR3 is TGTGCCAGTAGTCCTACCATGGCGAGCTCCTACAATGAGCAGTTCTTC. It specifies CASSPTMASSYNEQFF.

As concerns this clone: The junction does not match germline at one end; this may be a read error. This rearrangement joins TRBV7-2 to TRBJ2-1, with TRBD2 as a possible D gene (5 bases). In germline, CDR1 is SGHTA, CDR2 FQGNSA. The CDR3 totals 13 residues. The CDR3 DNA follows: TGTGCCAGCAGCTCAGTGACCCTCGGGAATCTCATCTTC. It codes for CASSSVTLGNLIF.

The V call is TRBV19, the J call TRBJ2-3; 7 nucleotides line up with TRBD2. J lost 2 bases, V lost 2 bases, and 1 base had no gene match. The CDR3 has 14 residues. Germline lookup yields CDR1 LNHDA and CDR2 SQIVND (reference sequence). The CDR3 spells CASSILAATDTQYF. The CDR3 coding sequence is TGTGCCAGTAGTATACTAGCGGCCACAGATACGCAGTATTTT.